This entry is about one TCR beta chain. What it binds is not known. The primer mix had 60 Vbeta and 13 Jbeta primers. The table came from immunoSEQ multiplex PCR; TCRdb's copy has only in-frame clones and leaves some out. The sample contains more than 95,000 clones, 60% to 80% of which appear only once. This record belongs to a study of cytomegalovirus exposure and HLA in healthy donors. Germline V gene data show CDR1 as SGHVS and CDR2 as FQNEAQ. Trimming shortened V by 1 base and J by 6 bases, and 10 bases separated the two germline ends. The CDR3 has 14 residues. Findings of the study overall: TCR beta chains numbering approximately 150 were designated cytomegalovirus-associated.

The material sequenced was PBMCs. The clonotype was recovered from a young man in good health and CMV-seronegative. V gene TRBV7-8 combines with J gene TRBJ1-5, with D unclear. The CDR3 DNA follows: TGTGCCAGCAGCTTAGGATTGGTCAGTCAGCCCCAGCATTTT. Translation: CASSLGLVSQPQHF.